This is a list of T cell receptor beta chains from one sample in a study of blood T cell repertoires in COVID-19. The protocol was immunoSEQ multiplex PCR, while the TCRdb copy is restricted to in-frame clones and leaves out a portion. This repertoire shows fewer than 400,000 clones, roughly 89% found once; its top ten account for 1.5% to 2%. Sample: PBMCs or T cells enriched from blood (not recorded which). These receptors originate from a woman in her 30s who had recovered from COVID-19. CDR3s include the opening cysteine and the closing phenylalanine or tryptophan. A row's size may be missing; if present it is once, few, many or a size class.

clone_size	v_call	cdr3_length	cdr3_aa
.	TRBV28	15	CASSLSHRGLNEQYF
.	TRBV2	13	CASSAQGRAEAFF
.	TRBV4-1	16	CASSQHQGGQGYEQYF
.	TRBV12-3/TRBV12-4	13	CASSSTGAPGAFF
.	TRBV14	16	CASSPPAGRWTDTQYF
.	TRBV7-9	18	CASSSFRRLAGGAYEQYF
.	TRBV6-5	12	CASKRGNEKLFF
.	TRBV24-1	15	CATSDSDRGPGELFF
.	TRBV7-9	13	CASSQRQGEKLFF
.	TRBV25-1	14	CASSYLDRTYEQYF
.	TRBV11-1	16	CASSKRLAGVSNEQFF
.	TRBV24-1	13	CATSETRSDGYTF
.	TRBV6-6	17	CASSRPLTQYSNQPQHF
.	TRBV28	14	CASSLSGSQETQYF
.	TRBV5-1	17	CASSLVGGQTSSYEQYF
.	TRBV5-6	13	CASSLAAGNGYTF
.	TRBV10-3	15	CAIRIGQGDGYGYTF
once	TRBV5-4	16	CASSLPSGNSGYEQYF
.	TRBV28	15	CASRELTGGLVEQYF
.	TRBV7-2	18	CASSLRALAGVGTDTQYF
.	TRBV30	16	CAWAGGQSQGFYEQYF
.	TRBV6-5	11	CASRSLHEQYF
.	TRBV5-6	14	CASNVRGGFITQYF
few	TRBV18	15	CASSPDSHSGNTIYF
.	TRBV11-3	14	CASSLLSGTGELFF
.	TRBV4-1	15	CASSQDRQAFDGYTF
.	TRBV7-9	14	CASSLGGSLQPQHF
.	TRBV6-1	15	CASSEVGTGWEKLFF
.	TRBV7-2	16	CASSFAGGSSNYGYTF
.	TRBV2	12	CASSEKALDFYF
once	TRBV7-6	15	CASSLETWTCFEQYF
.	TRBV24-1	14	CATSDSGTGLRYTF
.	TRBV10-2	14	CASSDQHRGTEAFF
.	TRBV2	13	CASSSGQGYGYTF
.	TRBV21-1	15	CASGTGANNRDEQFF
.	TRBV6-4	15	CASSPSGGPTDTQYF
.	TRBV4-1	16	CASSQESGSGANVLTF
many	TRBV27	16	CASSSLTGSTNEKLFF
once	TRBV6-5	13	CASSPQGTDTQYF
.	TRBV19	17	CASSIGGTGFLSYEQYF
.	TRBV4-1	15	CASSQAKGRNGELFF
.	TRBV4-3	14	CASSQDSGGDGYTF
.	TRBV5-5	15	CASSFRQGWAGELFF
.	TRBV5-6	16	CASSLRQGALAYGYTF
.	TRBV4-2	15	CASSQGHFSNQPQHF
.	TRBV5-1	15	CASSFRDSALSRAFF
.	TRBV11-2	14	CASSFPDRGTEAFF
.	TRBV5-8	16	CASSPIDRGSNQPQHF